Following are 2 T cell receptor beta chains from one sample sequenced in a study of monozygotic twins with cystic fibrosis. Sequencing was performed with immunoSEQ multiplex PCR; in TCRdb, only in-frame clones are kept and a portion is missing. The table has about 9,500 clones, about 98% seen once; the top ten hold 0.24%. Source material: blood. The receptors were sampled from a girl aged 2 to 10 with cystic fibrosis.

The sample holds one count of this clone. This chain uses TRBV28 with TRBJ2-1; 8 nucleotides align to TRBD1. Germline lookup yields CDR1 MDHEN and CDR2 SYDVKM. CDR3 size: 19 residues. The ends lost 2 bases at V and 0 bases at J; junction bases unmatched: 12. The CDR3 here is CASSLTGQAYSSSYNEQFF. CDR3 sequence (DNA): TGTGCCAGCAGTTTAACGGGACAGGCTTATTCCAGCTCCTACAATGAGCAGTTCTTC.

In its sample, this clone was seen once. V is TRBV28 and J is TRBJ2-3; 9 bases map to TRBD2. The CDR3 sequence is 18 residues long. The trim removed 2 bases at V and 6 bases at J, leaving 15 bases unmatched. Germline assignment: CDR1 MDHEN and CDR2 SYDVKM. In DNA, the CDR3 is TGTGCCAGCAGTTTAAGCCCCGGAAATAGCGGGAGCTCGGATACGCAGTATTTT. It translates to CASSLSPGNSGSSDTQYF. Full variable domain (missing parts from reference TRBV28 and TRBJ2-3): DVKVTQSSRYLVKRTGEKVFLECVQDMDHENMFWYRQDPGLGLRLIYFSYDVKMKEKGDIPEGYSVSREKKERFSLILESASTNQTSMYLCASSLSPGNSGSSDTQYFGPGTRLTVL.